Listed below are T cell receptor beta chains from one sample, sequenced in a study of cytomegalovirus exposure and HLA in healthy donors. The data were produced by immunoSEQ multiplex PCR, yet TCRdb's version contains in-frame clones alone and is incomplete. This table holds 65,000 to 75,000 clones, more than 85% found once. What was sequenced was PBMCs. These receptors all come from a man between 18 and 35 years old in good health and CMV-seropositive. CDR3s include the opening cysteine and the closing phenylalanine or tryptophan. Each record gives: V gene, J gene, clone size, D gene, CDR3 protein, CDR3 DNA. The D gene is left open where the match is weak. A row's size may be missing; if present it is once, few, many or a size class.

v_gene: TRBV28
j_gene: TRBJ2-2
abundance: -
d_gene: TRBD1
CDR3aa: CASRGQGKNTGELFF
CDR3nt: TGTGCCAGCAGGGGACAGGGAAAGAACACCGGGGAGCTGTTTTTT

v_gene: TRBV6-4
j_gene: TRBJ2-1
abundance: -
d_gene: -
CDR3aa: CASSEAAGLLDNEQFF
CDR3nt: TGTGCCAGCAGTGAAGCGGCGGGTTTATTGGACAATGAGCAGTTCTTC

v_gene: TRBV27
j_gene: TRBJ2-7
abundance: -
d_gene: -
CDR3aa: CASSSLRGGEQYF
CDR3nt: TGTGCCAGCAGTTCTCTCAGGGGCGGTGAGCAGTACTTC

v_gene: TRBV6-1
j_gene: TRBJ2-7
abundance: -
d_gene: TRBD2
CDR3aa: CASSISGRVYEQYF
CDR3nt: TGTGCCAGCAGCATTAGCGGGAGGGTTTACGAGCAGTACTTC

v_gene: TRBV28
j_gene: TRBJ2-1
abundance: -
d_gene: TRBD1
CDR3aa: CASSLRQGPYNEQFF
CDR3nt: TGTGCCAGCAGTTTACGACAGGGACCCTACAATGAGCAGTTCTTC

v_gene: TRBV28
j_gene: TRBJ2-1
abundance: once
d_gene: -
CDR3aa: CASSLYNGNYNEQFF
CDR3nt: TGTGCCAGCAGTTTATATAACGGGAACTACAATGAGCAGTTCTTC

v_gene: TRBV4-2
j_gene: TRBJ1-2
abundance: -
d_gene: -
CDR3aa: CASSQVGANYGYTF
CDR3nt: TGTGCCAGCAGCCAAGTCGGGGCTAACTATGGCTACACCTTC

v_gene: TRBV27
j_gene: TRBJ2-7
abundance: -
d_gene: -
CDR3aa: CASSIETGYEQYF
CDR3nt: TGTGCCAGCAGTATAGAGACAGGATACGAGCAGTACTTC

v_gene: TRBV19
j_gene: TRBJ2-1
abundance: -
d_gene: TRBD2
CDR3aa: CASTPSGRRSDEQFF
CDR3nt: TGTGCCAGTACCCCAAGCGGGAGAAGGTCCGATGAGCAGTTCTTC

v_gene: TRBV11-2
j_gene: TRBJ1-2
abundance: -
d_gene: -
CDR3aa: CASSFVGRDYGYTF
CDR3nt: TGTGCCAGCAGCTTCGTGGGGCGAGACTATGGCTACACCTTC

v_gene: TRBV4-2
j_gene: TRBJ1-1
abundance: -
d_gene: TRBD1
CDR3aa: CASSRLRTGTGSGSKNTEAFF
CDR3nt: TGTGCCAGCAGCCGGCTTAGAACCGGGACAGGGTCCGGTTCCAAAAACACTGAAGCTTTCTTT

v_gene: TRBV28
j_gene: TRBJ2-3
abundance: -
d_gene: TRBD2
CDR3aa: CASRLTIAGGTSDTQYF
CDR3nt: TGTGCCAGCAGACTGACAATAGCGGGAGGTACTTCTGATACGCAGTATTTT

v_gene: TRBV7-8
j_gene: TRBJ1-4
abundance: -
d_gene: TRBD1
CDR3aa: CASSFLGSGQPSF
CDR3nt: TGTGCCAGCAGCTTTCTTGGGTCGGGACAGCCCTCTTTT

v_gene: TRBV7-2
j_gene: TRBJ2-1
abundance: -
d_gene: TRBD2
CDR3aa: CASSFRLAGVDNEQFF
CDR3nt: TGTGCCAGCAGCTTTCGACTAGCGGGAGTTGACAATGAGCAGTTCTTC

v_gene: TRBV5-1
j_gene: TRBJ1-1
abundance: -
d_gene: TRBD1
CDR3aa: CASSYLTGAGAEAFF
CDR3nt: TGCGCCAGCAGCTACCTGACAGGGGCGGGCGCTGAAGCTTTCTTT

v_gene: TRBV7-2
j_gene: TRBJ2-1
abundance: -
d_gene: TRBD2
CDR3aa: CASSPRPGTSASEQFF
CDR3nt: TGTGCCAGCAGCCCGAGGCCCGGGACTAGCGCAAGCGAGCAGTTCTTC

v_gene: TRBV19
j_gene: TRBJ1-5
abundance: -
d_gene: TRBD1
CDR3aa: CASTGVGNQPQHF
CDR3nt: TGTGCCAGCACAGGGGTCGGCAATCAGCCCCAGCATTTT

v_gene: TRBV9
j_gene: TRBJ2-1
abundance: -
d_gene: -
CDR3aa: CASSVEGGGNNEQFF
CDR3nt: TGTGCCAGCAGCGTAGAGGGGGGAGGGAACAATGAGCAGTTCTTC

v_gene: TRBV9
j_gene: TRBJ2-4
abundance: -
d_gene: -
CDR3aa: CASSVEVGGNIQYF
CDR3nt: TGTGCCAGCAGCGTAGAAGTGGGAGGAAACATTCAGTACTTC

v_gene: TRBV6-1
j_gene: TRBJ2-7
abundance: once
d_gene: TRBD1
CDR3aa: CASSERDSSYEQYF
CDR3nt: TGTGCCAGCAGTGAAAGGGACAGCAGCTACGAGCAGTACTTC

v_gene: TRBV4-2
j_gene: TRBJ2-2
abundance: -
d_gene: -
CDR3aa: CASNRAASLNTGELFF
CDR3nt: TGTGCCAGCAACCGGGCGGCTAGCCTGAACACCGGGGAGCTGTTTTTT

v_gene: TRBV30
j_gene: TRBJ2-7
abundance: -
d_gene: TRBD2
CDR3aa: CAWGMGGSGAYEQYF
CDR3nt: TGTGCCTGGGGCATGGGCGGGAGTGGTGCCTACGAGCAGTACTTC

v_gene: TRBV29-1
j_gene: TRBJ2-1
abundance: -
d_gene: TRBD2
CDR3aa: CSVRIAGGAYNEQFF
CDR3nt: TGCAGCGTTCGTATAGCGGGAGGCGCCTACAATGAGCAGTTCTTC

v_gene: TRBV6-5
j_gene: TRBJ2-3
abundance: few
d_gene: TRBD1
CDR3aa: CASSSRTGETDTQYF
CDR3nt: TGTGCCAGCAGTAGCCGGACAGGGGAGACAGATACGCAGTATTTT